This T cell receptor (beta chain) was identified during a study of blood T cell repertoires in COVID-19 (TCRdb year 2020). Some background on the complete study: Samples covering the acute and convalescent phases of COVID-19 were provided by collaborators in the United States, Italy and Spain. Where available, HLA class I and class II types were obtained from metadata supplied by the sample provider rather than from assay-based typing. The material from the prospective study consisted of cDNA or gDNA derived from T cells, B-cell-depleted T cells, or PBMCs. Nearly every sample came with metadata listing a de-identified subject ID, COVID-19 status, age in years and sex. The repertoires were made available in a free public database intended to serve as a resource for research on the immune response to SARS-CoV-2. The dataset comprised deeply sampled blood TCRbeta repertoires from subjects exposed to, actively infected with, or recovered from COVID-19. Samples came from the ongoing ImmuneRACE study (first 160 participants) plus 1,254 subjects from 6 global collaborators.

What the authors observed across the whole study: The amount of clinical and demographic metadata varied by source and participant and was provided uncurated.

As for this clone: It has no known antigen specificity. One base away there is no much larger clone; base qualities are not given.

The CDR3 has 13 amino acids, counting the end cysteine and phenylalanine. Just the 39-base CDR3 DNA is kept, in frame starting at base 1. The CDR1 and CDR2 encoded by the germline V gene (reference sequence) are GTSNPN and SVGIG. Relative to germline, V is 4 bases shorter and J is 0 bases shorter, with 10 bases between their ends. TCRbeta CDR3 regions were amplified from genomic DNA by means of the immunoSEQ Assay, a bias-controlled multiplex PCR. The study's processing was this. The number of nucleated cells in each sample was estimated by amplification of reference gene primers within the assay. To quantify the absolute abundance of each unique TCRbeta CDR3 rearrangement, sequence reads were collapsed and filtered. For each sample, productive Simpson clonality was calculated as the square root of Simpson's diversity index over productive rearrangements. TCRdb stores this immuneACCESS table with in-frame sequences only. Part of the clones is absent; in the studies checked, under half of the shortfall reflects unresolved V genes, and no reason is known for the rest. V, J and clone size derive from that table, while D and trimming were established from the DNA sequence. For this sample there are hundreds of thousands of clones; 85% to 90% appear just once. Approximately 0.25% of the sample goes to the ten largest clones.

Whole blood was collected in K2EDTA tubes by collaborating institutions according to the institutions' own protocols. For TCRbeta analysis, collaborators shipped samples as frozen whole blood, isolated PBMCs, or DNA extracted from either of those sample types. This sequence uses TRBV30 and TRBJ2-7, with TRBD2 as a weak D call on 6 bases. Sequencing input: peripheral blood. The source of this sequence is a woman aged 18-29 years with acute or convalescent COVID-19. The DNA sequence is as follows: TGTGCCTGGACTGGGGGGAGCTCCTACGAGCAGTACTTC. It is translated as CAWTGGSSYEQYF. Beyond the CDR3, the reference TRBV30 and TRBJ2-7 genes provide the residues; the full variable domain reads: SQTIHQWPATLVQPVGSPLSLECTVEGTSNPNLYWYRQAAGRGLQLLFYSVGIGQISSEVPQNLSASRPQDRQFILSSKKLLLSDSGFYLCAWTGGSSYEQYFGPGTRLTVT.